This is a list of T cell receptor beta chains from one sample in a study of blood T cell repertoires in COVID-19. TCRdb's table, derived via immunoSEQ multiplex PCR, lists solely in-frame clones and lacks some. The table lists fewer than 35,000 clones, roughly 89% of them singletons. Sequencing input: peripheral blood. The receptors stem from a man older than 75 with acute or convalescent COVID-19. The CDR3 runs from the conserved cysteine through the conserved F or W. The D gene is left open where the match is weak. The size entry is marked missing in some rows and otherwise reads once, few, many or a size class.

j_call | d_call | clone_size | v_call | cdr3_aa | cdr3_nt
TRBJ2-5 | TRBD2 | NA | TRBV5-1 | CASSLGPPGGETQYF | TGCGCCAGCAGCTTGGGGCCTCCGGGGGGAGAGACCCAGTACTTC
TRBJ2-5 | NA | NA | TRBV12-2 | CASRLPTRGGREETQYF | TGTGCAAGTCGCCTCCCCACCCGGGGGGGCAGGGAAGAGACCCAGTACTTC
TRBJ2-2 | TRBD2 | NA | TRBV7-8 | CASSLVSGLAPGELFF | TGTGCCAGCAGCTTAGTTTCGGGACTAGCGCCCGGGGAGCTGTTTTTT
TRBJ1-2 | NA | few | TRBV19 | CASSSRGRLYGYTF | TGTGCCAGTAGTTCCCGAGGAAGACTCTATGGCTACACCTTC
TRBJ2-7 | TRBD1 | NA | TRBV5-4 | CASSIAGQGSSYEQYF | TGTGCCAGCAGCATCGCGGGACAGGGGAGTTCCTACGAGCAGTACTTC
TRBJ1-4 | TRBD1 | NA | TRBV5-1 | CASSPGTGDGNEKLFF | TGCGCCAGCAGCCCTGGGACAGGGGACGGGAATGAAAAACTGTTTTTT
TRBJ2-6 | NA | NA | TRBV7-9 | CASSLFPGGPGANVLTF | TGTGCCAGCAGCTTATTCCCCGGGGGGCCCGGGGCCAACGTCCTGACTTTC
TRBJ2-5 | TRBD1 | NA | TRBV4-1 | CASSQSGTGNTETQYF | TGCGCCAGCAGCCAGTCCGGGACAGGGAATACAGAGACCCAGTACTTC
TRBJ2-1 | NA | NA | TRBV10-3 | CAIRPSGGTSSSYNEQFF | TGTGCCATCAGACCGTCGGGCGGGACCTCGAGCTCCTACAATGAGCAGTTCTTC
TRBJ1-3 | NA | NA | TRBV28 | CASINRQSSGNTIYF | TGTGCCAGCATTAACCGACAGAGCTCTGGAAACACCATATATTTT